This TCR beta chain was retrieved from a study of blood T cell repertoires in COVID-19. About the study: Specimens from acute and convalescent COVID-19 originated in the United States, Italy and Spain. PBMCs, B-cell-depleted T cells, or T cells were the source of the cDNA or gDNA that made up the material.

Study processing details: For nucleated cells, counts were estimated from reference gene primer amplification. Only in-frame clones appear in the TCRdb table, and some are missing; sequencing was by immunoSEQ multiplex PCR. The V and J calls and the clone size are those of that table, but D and trimming were determined from the DNA. The sample has a few hundred thousand clones, approximately 86% seen once. V lost 3 bases to trimming and J lost 1 base, with 10 bases between them. Germline-derived CDR1 and CDR2 are SNHLY and FYNNEI. The length of the CDR3 is 15 residues. V and J are TRBV2 and TRBJ1-3; D unclear. The sample consisted of peripheral blood. This TCR was recovered from a woman in her 70s with active or convalescent COVID-19. CDR3 bases: TGTGCCAGCAGTGATTCAGGAAGGTCTGGAAACACCATATATTTT. Translating it yields CASSDSGRSGNTIYF.